This record looks at one T cell receptor (beta chain) sequence and its context. This clone was seen a few times. The antigen it recognizes is unknown. Base qualities are not at hand, and no much larger clone is one base apart. The donors were healthy, HIV-negative adults who had no recently reported acute infections or vaccinations. Only Caucasian adults living in Nashville, Tennessee, USA were represented among the donors. CD4+ T cells were enriched by magnetic negative selection; naive cells were then positively selected on CD45RA, and the negative fraction formed the memory subset. Blood was collected by leukapheresis, and PBMCs were isolated by Ficoll-Histopaque density gradient centrifugation and then cryopreserved in liquid nitrogen vapor phase. Analytical flow cytometry was used to check the purity and quantity of every magnetically sorted T cell population. Genomic DNA was isolated from every sorted fraction and measured by UV absorbance on a Nanodrop 2000c.

This sample is drawn from a study of shared clonotypes between healthy human individuals (dated by TCRdb to 2020 to 2022). Concerning the study at large: A few men and a couple of women, aged 18 to 49 years, made up the cohort. To estimate repertoire size and how much clonotype sharing occurs between individuals, the study deeply sequenced the blood TCR repertoires of roughly 5 healthy adults. Per donor, three plates each were used for CD4 naive and CD4 memory, two for CD8 naive, and one for CD8 memory. Libraries were prepared and TCR repertoires were sequenced by different laboratories using diverse techniques, in order to increase sequencing depth and limit assay-specific biases. Each donor's leukapheresis produced roughly between roughly 0.85 and 10 billion PBMCs.

Study-wide conclusions, independent of this receptor: Incomplete sequencing was indicated by rarefaction of sorted-subset datasets, despite the large sequencing depth. Higher generation probabilities were observed for clonotypes shared by all four sorted-subset donors than for non-shared clonotypes. Larger estimated clonotype richness was generally found for naive subsets than for memory subsets. Across four donors, roughly 5% of naive CD4, approximately 3.6% of naive CD8, 2% to 2.5% of memory CD4, and under 0.45% of memory CD8 clonotypes were shared. Sampling was limited to blood, and TCR repertoires in tissue likely differ from TCR repertoires in blood. The genetic and exposure-history diversity represented was limited by the small number of donors. Based on pairwise subsampling, the degree of clonotype sharing among donors was expected to be affected by sequencing depth.

TCR CDR3 regions were amplified from genomic DNA by multiplex PCR using the deep immunoSEQ assay. For each cell subset, the extracted genomic DNA was distributed evenly across all wells of several immunoSEQ 96-well plates, and each plate served as one replicate. For sorted subsets, approximately 210 ng genomic DNA, equal to tens of thousands of T cell genomes, was loaded into each replicate PCR. Purified libraries were measured with a Qubit 3.0 fluorometer, size-checked on a Bioanalyzer 2100, and measured again with the KAPA Library Quantification kit. Each immunoSEQ 96-well plate was sequenced on its own single-read 150-cycle Illumina NextSeq 550 flow cell. Per the source publication's procedure: Because only junctional sequences without quality scores were contained in the immunoSEQ output, filtering matching that applied to full-length reads could not be performed. Sequences were annotated with PyIR, a Python wrapper for IgBLAST v1.9, and V/J genes and CDR3 were assigned using IMGT germline references. Reads were removed for weak V/J assignments (E-value above 1e-6), missing CDR3, stop codons, out-of-frame junctions, or ambiguous translated residues. V3J clonotypes were defined as sequences sharing an identical inferred V gene, J gene, and CDR3 amino acid sequence. To compute the percentage overlap between repertoires, the number of shared unique clonotypes was divided by the size of the smaller repertoire. Repertoire richness was assessed with RTK rarefaction, the Chao1 estimator, and Recon v2.1 estimates of unobserved clonotypes. Generation probabilities for all TCRbeta clonotypes obtained by the gDNA method from a handful of donors were computed using OLGA. The table comes from immuneACCESS by way of TCRdb, which keeps in-frame sequences with V and J called. Part of the clones is missing from these tables; in studies checked, under half for an unresolved V gene and the rest for unknown reasons. D and trimming come from the DNA, and the V and J calls and clone size come from that table. This sample gives roughly 1.5 million clones in total; 95% to 99% of them show up just once. The ten top clones hold less than 0.55% of the sample.

The receptor was isolated from a man aged 30 to 45 in good health. Specimen: naive CD4+ T cells sorted from blood. This specimen's cell subset or site label, per the study, means: CD45RA+ positively selected.

The CDR3 has the sequence CASSPNLGTGNNEQFF. Read as DNA, the sequence is TGTGCCAGCTCACCTAACCTGGGGACAGGGAACAATGAGCAGTTCTTC. The rearrangement joined TRBV18 to TRBJ2-1, with TRBD1 matching 9 junction bases. Including the terminal cysteine and phenylalanine, the CDR3 comprises 16 residues. Only CDR3 DNA is held: 48 bases, read in frame from base 1. At the junction V is shortened by 3 bases and J by 5 bases; bases outside the gene matches: 8. The germline V gene gives CDR1 as KGHSH and CDR2 as LQKENI.